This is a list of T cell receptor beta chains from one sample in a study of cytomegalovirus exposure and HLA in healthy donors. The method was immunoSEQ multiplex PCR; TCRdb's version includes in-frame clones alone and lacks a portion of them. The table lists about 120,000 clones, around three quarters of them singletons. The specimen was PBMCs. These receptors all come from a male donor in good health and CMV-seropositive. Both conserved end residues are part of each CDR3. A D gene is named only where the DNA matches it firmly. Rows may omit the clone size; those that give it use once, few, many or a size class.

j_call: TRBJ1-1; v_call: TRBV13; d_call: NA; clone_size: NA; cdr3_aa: CASSRRSGGAFF; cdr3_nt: TGTGCCAGCAGCCGTCGATCCGGTGGAGCTTTCTTT
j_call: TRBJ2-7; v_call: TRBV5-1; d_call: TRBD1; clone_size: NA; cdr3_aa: CASSLGGTGAPTSYEQYF; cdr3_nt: TGCGCCAGCAGCTTGGGGGGGACAGGGGCCCCTACCTCCTACGAGCAGTACTTC
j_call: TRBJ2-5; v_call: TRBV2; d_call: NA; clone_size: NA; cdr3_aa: CASSDGGGGAQYF; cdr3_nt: TGTGCCAGCAGTGACGGGGGAGGGGGAGCCCAGTACTTC
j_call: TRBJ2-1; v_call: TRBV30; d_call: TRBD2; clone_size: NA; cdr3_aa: CAWAGDSYNEQFF; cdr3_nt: TGTGCCTGGGCGGGGGATTCCTACAATGAGCAGTTCTTC
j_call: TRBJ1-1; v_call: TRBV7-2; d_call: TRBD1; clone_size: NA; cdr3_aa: CASSRDRRNTEAFF; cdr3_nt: TGTGCCAGCAGCCGGGACAGACGAAACACTGAAGCTTTCTTT
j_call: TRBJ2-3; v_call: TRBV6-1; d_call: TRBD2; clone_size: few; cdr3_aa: CASSEIAGGPDTQYF; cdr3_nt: TGTGCCAGCAGTGAAATAGCGGGGGGGCCAGATACGCAGTATTTT
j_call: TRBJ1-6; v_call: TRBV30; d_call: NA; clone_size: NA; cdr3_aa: CAWSVEGSHSPLHF; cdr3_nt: TGTGCCTGGAGTGTAGAGGGCTCTCATTCACCCCTCCACTTT
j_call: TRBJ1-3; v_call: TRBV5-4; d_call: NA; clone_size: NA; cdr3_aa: CASSLDNSGNTIYF; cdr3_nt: TGTGCCAGCAGCTTAGACAACTCTGGAAACACCATATATTTT
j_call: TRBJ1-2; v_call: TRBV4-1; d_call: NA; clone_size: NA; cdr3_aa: CASSQEAPSYGYTF; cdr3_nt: TGCGCCAGCAGCCAAGAGGCACCAAGCTATGGCTACACCTTC
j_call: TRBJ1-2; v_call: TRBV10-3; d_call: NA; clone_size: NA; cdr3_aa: CAISPGREDGYTF; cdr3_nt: TGTGCCATCAGCCCTGGGAGGGAGGATGGCTACACCTTC
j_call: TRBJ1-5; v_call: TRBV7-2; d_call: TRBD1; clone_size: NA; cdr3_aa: CASSLAPGGSNQPQHF; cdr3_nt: TGTGCCAGCAGCTTAGCTCCAGGGGGGAGTAATCAGCCCCAGCATTTT
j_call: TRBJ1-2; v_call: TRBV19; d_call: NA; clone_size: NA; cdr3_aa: CASTGGQPNYYGYTF; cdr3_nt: TGTGCCAGTACCGGAGGGCAGCCCAACTATTATGGCTACACCTTC
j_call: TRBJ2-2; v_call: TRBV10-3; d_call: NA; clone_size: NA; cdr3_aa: CAIKAQINTGELFF; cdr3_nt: TGTGCCATCAAAGCACAGATCAACACCGGGGAGCTGTTTTTT
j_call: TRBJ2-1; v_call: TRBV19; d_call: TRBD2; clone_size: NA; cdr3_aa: CASSIGGRADEQFF; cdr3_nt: TGTGCCAGTAGTATAGGCGGGAGGGCTGATGAGCAGTTCTTC
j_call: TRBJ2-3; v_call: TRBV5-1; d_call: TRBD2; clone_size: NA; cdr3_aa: CASSLPRGAGMSDTQYF; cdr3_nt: TGCGCCAGCAGCTTGCCGCGGGGAGCGGGAATGTCGGATACGCAGTATTTT
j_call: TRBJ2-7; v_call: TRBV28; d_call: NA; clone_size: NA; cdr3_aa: CASTWQGLSYEQYF; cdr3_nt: TGTGCCAGCACATGGCAGGGGCTATCCTACGAGCAGTACTTC
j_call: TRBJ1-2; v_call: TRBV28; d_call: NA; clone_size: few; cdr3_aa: CASSDRSGYTF; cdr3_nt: TGTGCCAGCAGTGACAGATCTGGCTACACCTTC
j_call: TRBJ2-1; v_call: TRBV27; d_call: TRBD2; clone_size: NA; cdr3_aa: CASSPTSGGAGEQFF; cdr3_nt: TGTGCCAGCAGTCCCACTAGCGGGGGGGCCGGTGAGCAGTTCTTC
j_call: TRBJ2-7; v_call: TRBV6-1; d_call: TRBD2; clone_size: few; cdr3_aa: CASSATSGGASYEQYF; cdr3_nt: TGTGCCAGCAGTGCCACTAGCGGGGGGGCCTCGTACGAGCAGTACTTC
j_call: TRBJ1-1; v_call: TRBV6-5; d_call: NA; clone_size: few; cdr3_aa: CASTTGTLGEAFF; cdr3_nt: TGTGCCAGCACCACAGGAACTCTTGGTGAAGCTTTCTTT
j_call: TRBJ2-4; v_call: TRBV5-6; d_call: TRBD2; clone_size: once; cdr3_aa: CASSLASGSNIQYF; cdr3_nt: TGTGCCAGCAGCTTGGCTAGCGGGAGTAACATTCAGTACTTC
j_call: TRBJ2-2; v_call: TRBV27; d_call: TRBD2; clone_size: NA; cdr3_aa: CASSAPGGLGSGELFF; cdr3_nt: TGTGCCAGCAGTGCCCCGGGGGGGCTGGGGTCCGGGGAGCTGTTTTTT
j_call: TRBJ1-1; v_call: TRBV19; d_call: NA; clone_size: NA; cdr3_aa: CASSIAAGGATEAFF; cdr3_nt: TGTGCCAGTAGTATAGCTGCAGGTGGGGCCACTGAAGCTTTCTTT
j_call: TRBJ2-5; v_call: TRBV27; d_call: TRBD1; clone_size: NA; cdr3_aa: CASSLQGAAKTQYF; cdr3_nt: TGTGCCAGCAGTCTACAGGGGGCCGCTAAGACCCAGTACTTC
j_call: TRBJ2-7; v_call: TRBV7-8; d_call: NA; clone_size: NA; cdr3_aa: CASSLGPIALTYEQYF; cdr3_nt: TGTGCCAGCAGCTTAGGCCCTATAGCGTTAACCTACGAGCAGTACTTC
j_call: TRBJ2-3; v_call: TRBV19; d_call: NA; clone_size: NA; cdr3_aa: CAELERVRTDTQYF; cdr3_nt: TGTGCCGAACTCGAGCGGGTCCGCACAGATACGCAGTATTTT
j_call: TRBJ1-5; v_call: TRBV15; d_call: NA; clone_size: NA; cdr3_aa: CATSSPGTPDQPQHF; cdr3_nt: TGTGCCACCAGCAGTCCCGGGACACCCGATCAGCCCCAGCATTTT
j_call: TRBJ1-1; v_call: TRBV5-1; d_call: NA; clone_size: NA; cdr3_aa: CASSLIAGETTEAFF; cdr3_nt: TGCGCCAGCAGCTTGATTGCCGGGGAGACAACTGAAGCTTTCTTT
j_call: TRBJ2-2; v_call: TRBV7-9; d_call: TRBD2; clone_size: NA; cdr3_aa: CASSARRGLAVNTGELFF; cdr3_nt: TGTGCCAGCAGCGCAAGGAGGGGACTAGCGGTGAACACCGGGGAGCTGTTTTTT
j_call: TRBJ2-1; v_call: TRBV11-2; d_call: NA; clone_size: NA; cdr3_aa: CASSFDRSSYNEQFF; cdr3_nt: TGTGCCAGCAGCTTTGACAGAAGCTCCTACAATGAGCAGTTCTTC
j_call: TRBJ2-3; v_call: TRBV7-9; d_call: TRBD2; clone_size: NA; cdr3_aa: CASSLISSGLADTDTQYF; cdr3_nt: TGTGCCAGCAGCTTAATCTCTAGCGGTCTAGCGGACACAGATACGCAGTATTTT
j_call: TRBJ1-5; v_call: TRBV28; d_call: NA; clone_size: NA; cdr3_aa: CASSFYDSHNQPQHF; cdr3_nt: TGTGCCAGCAGTTTCTACGACAGTCACAATCAGCCCCAGCATTTT
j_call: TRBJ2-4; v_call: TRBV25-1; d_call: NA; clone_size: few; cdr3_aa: CASSEQGGNKNIQYF; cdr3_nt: TGTGCCAGCAGTGAACAGGGCGGAAACAAAAACATTCAGTACTTC
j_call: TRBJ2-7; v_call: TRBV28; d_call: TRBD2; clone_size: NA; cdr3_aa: CASRSAGLYEQYF; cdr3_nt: TGTGCCAGCAGATCAGCGGGGTTGTACGAGCAGTACTTC
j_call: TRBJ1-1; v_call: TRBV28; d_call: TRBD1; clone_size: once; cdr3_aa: CASSSTGANTEAFF; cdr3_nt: TGTGCCAGCAGTTCGACAGGGGCGAACACTGAAGCTTTCTTT
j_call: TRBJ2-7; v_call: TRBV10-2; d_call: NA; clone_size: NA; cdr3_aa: CASSGLPRGEQYF; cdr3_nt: TGCGCCAGCAGCGGACTACCCAGGGGGGAGCAGTACTTC
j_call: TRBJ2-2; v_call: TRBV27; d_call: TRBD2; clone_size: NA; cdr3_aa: CASKEAGANTGELFF; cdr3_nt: TGTGCCAGCAAAGAAGCGGGAGCGAACACCGGGGAGCTGTTTTTT
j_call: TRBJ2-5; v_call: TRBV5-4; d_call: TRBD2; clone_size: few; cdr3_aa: CASSFRRGDQETQYF; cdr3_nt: TGTGCCAGCAGCTTCCGACGGGGGGACCAAGAGACCCAGTACTTC
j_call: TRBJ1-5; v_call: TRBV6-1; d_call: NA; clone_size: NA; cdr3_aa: CASSFDRSQPQHF; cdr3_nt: TGTGCCAGCAGTTTTGACAGAAGTCAGCCCCAGCATTTT
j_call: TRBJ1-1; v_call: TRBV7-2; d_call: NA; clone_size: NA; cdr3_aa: CASSVWTALNTEAFF; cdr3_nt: TGTGCCAGCAGCGTCTGGACAGCTCTGAACACTGAAGCTTTCTTT
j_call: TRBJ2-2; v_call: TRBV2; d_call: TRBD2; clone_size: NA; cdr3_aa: CASSLSGGGTGELFF; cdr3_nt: TGTGCCAGCAGCCTTAGCGGGGGGGGGACCGGGGAGCTGTTTTTT